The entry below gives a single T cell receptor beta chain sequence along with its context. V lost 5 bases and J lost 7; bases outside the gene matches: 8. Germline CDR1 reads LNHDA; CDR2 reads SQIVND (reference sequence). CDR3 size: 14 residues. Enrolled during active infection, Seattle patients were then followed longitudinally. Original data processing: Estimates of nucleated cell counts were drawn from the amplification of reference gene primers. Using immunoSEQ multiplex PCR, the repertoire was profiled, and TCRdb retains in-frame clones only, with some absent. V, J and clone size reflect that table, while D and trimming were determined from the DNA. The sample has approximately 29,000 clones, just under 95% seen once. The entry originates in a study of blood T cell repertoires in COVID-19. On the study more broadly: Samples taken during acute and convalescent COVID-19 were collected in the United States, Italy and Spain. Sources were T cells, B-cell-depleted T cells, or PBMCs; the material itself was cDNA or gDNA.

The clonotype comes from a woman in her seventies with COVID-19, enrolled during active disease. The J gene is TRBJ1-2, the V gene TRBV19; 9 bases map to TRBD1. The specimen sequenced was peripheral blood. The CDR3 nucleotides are TGTGCCAGTAGTTTTTCACAGGGGGCGCTTGGCTACACCTTC. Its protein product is CASSFSQGALGYTF.